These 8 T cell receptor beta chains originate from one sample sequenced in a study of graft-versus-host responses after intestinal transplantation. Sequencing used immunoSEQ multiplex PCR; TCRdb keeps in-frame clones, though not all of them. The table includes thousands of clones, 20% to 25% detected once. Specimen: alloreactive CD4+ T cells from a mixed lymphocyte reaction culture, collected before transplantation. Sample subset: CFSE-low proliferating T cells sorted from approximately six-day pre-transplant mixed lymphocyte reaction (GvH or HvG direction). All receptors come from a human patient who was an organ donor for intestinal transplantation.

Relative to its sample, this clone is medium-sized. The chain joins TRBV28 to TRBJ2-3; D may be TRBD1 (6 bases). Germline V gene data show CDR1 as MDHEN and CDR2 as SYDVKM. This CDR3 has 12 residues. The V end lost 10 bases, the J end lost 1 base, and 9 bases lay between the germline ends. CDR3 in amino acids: CAIEGGTDTQYF. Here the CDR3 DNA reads TGTGCCATCGAGGGGGGCACAGATACGCAGTATTTT.

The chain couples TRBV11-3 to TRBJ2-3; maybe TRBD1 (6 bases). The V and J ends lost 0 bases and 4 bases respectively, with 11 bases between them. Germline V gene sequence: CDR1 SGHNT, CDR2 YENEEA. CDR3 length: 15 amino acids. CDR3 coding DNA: TGTGCCAGCAGCTTAGAAGGCAGGGGAGCAGATACGCAGTATTTT. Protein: CASSLEGRGADTQYF.

The CDR3 loop is CASSLSTGKAFF. The CDR3 DNA reads as TGTGCCAGCAGCCTTTCGACGGGAAAAGCTTTCTTT. The chain couples TRBV5-6 to TRBJ1-1; D call uncertain. CDR1 is SGHDT, CDR2 YYEEEE, per germline. The CDR3 sequence is 12 residues long. Trimming took off 4 bases at V and 9 bases at J, with 13 bases between the two ends.

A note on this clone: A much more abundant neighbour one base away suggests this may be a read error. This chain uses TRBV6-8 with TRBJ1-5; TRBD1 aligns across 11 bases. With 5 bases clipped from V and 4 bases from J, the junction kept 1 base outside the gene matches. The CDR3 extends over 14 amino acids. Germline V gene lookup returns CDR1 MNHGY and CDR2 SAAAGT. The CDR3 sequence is CASSGQGANQPQHF. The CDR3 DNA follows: TGTGCCAGCAGTGGACAGGGGGCGAATCAGCCCCAGCATTTT.

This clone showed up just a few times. CDR3 residues: CASSPLETQYF. CDR3 nucleotide sequence: TGTGCCAGCAGTCCCCTGGAGACCCAGTACTTC. The V and J genes are TRBV2 and TRBJ2-5; D remains ambiguous. Germline V gene lookup returns CDR1 SNHLY and CDR2 FYNNEI. Trimming stripped 5 bases from V and 5 bases from J, with 6 bases between. This CDR3 comprises 11 residues.

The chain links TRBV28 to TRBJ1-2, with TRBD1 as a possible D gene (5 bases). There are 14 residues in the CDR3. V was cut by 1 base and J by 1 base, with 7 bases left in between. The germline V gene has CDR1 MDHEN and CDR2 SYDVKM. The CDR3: CASSLLTVNYGYTF. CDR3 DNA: TGTGCCAGCAGTTTATTGACAGTTAACTATGGCTACACCTTC.

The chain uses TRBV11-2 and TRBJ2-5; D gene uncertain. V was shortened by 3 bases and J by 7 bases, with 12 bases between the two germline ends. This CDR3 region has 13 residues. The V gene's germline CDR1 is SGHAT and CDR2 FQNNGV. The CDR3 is CASSFTPAGTQYF. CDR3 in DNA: TGTGCCAGCAGCTTCACTCCCGCCGGGACCCAGTACTTC.

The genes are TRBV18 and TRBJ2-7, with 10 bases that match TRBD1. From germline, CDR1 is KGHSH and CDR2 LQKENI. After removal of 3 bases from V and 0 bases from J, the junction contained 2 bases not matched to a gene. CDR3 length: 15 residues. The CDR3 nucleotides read TGTGCCAGCTCACCGGGACAGGGGCTCTCCTACGAGCAGTACGTC. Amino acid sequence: CASSPGQGLSYEQYV.